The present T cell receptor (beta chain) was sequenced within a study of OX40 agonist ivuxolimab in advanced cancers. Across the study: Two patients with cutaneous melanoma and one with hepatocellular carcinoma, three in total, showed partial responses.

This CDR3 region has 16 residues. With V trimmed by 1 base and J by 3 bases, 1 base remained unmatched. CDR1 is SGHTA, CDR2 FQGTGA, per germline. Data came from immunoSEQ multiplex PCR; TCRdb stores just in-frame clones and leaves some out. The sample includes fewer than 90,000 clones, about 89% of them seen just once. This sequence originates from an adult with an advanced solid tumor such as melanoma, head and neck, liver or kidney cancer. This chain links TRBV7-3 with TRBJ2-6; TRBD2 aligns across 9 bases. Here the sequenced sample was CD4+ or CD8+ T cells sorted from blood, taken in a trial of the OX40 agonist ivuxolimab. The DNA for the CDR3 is TGTGCCAGCAGCTTAATAGCGGGAGATGGGGCCAACGTCCTGACTTTC. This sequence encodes CASSLIAGDGANVLTF.